This TCR beta chain was recorded in a study of tumor-infiltrating lymphocytes in primary liver carcinoma. Background on the study: Stage T1-T3 N0M0 tumors spanned about 4 to 11 cm. Samples returned roughly 3.5 to 8 million productive TCRbeta reads, a yield that was similar across tissue types.

The CDR3 has 13 amino acids. Germline CDR1 is GTSNPN and CDR2 is SVGIG (reference sequence). The blood RNA (from unsorted whole blood) was obtained, and germline DNA was also extracted. Surgery was preceded by the collection of approximately 4.2 milliliters of peripheral blood. The input was roughly 0.5 ug total RNA; TCR beta cDNA was made from it with a constant-region primer. Amplification in three nested multiplex PCR rounds with slightly modified ARM-PCR gave rise to TCR beta libraries. The first two PCR rounds used TRBV1-TRBV30 forward primers with a C-beta reverse primer, approximately 11 cycles each. TCRdb reprocessed the multiplex PCR reads with MiXCR, giving one entry per CDR3 protein. The data show approximately 330,000 distinct CDR3 sequences, about 61% seen once. For this clonotype: Antigen specificity is unknown. At one of its ends the junction is not consistent with the germline gene, which may arise from a read error.

Study outcomes and limitations: Lower overlap was observed for tumor-adjacent and tumor-blood pairs relative to tumor region pairs.

This receptor was identified in a man between 40 and 49 years old with primary liver carcinoma and hepatitis B virus infection. V usage is TRBV30 and J usage is TRBJ1-2; D call uncertain. Sequenced input: peripheral blood. The CDR3 loop reads CAWTLRPNYDYTF. CDR3 coding DNA: TGTGCCTGGACTCTCCGTCCTAACTATGACTACACCTTC.